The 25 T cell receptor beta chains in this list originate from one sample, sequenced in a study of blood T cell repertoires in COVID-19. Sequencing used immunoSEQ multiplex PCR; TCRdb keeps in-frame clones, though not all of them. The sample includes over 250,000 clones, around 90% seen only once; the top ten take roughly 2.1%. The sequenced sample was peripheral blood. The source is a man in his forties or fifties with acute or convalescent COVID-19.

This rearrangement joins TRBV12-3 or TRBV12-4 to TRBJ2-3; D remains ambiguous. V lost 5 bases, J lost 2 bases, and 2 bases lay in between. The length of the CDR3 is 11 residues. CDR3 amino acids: CASSLTDTQYF. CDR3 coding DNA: TGTGCCAGCAGTCTCACAGATACGCAGTATTTT.

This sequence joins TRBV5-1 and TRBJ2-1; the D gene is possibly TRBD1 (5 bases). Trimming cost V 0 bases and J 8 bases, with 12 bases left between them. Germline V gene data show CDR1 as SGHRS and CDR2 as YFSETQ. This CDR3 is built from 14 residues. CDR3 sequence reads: CASSLGPREYEQFF. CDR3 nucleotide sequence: TGCGCCAGCAGCTTGGGCCCCAGGGAATATGAGCAGTTCTTC.

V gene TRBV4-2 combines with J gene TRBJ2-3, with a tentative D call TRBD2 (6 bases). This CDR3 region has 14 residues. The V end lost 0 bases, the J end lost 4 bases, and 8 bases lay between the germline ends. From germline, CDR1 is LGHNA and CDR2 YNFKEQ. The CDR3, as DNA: TGTGCCAGCAGCCAAGAACCGGGAGCAGATACGCAGTATTTT. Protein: CASSQEPGADTQYF.

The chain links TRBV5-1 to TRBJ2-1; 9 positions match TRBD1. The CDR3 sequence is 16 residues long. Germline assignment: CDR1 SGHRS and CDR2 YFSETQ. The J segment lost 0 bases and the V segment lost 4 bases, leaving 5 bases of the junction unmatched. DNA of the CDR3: TGCGCCAGCAGCCATCGGACAGGGGACTCCTACAATGAGCAGTTCTTC. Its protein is CASSHRTGDSYNEQFF.

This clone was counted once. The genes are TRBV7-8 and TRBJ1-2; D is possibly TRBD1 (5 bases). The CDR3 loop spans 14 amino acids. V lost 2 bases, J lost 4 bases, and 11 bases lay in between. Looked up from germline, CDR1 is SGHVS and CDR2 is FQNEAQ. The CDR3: CASSLFQGSYGYTF. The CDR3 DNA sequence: TGTGCCAGCAGCTTATTTCAGGGCTCCTATGGCTACACCTTC. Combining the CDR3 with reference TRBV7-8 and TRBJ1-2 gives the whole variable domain GAGVSQSPRYKVAKRGQDVALRCDPISGHVSLFWYQQALGQGPEFLTYFQNEAQLDKSGLPSDRFFAERPEGSVSTLKIQRTQQEDSAVYLCASSLFQGSYGYTFGSGTRLTVV.

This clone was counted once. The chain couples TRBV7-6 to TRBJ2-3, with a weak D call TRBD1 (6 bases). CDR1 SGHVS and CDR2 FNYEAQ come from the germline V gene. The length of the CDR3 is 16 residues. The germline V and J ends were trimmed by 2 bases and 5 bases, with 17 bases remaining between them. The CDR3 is CASSLRMGAMGDTQYF. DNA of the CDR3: TGTGCCAGCAGCTTACGAATGGGGGCTATGGGAGATACGCAGTATTTT.

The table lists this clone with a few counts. The chain's CDR3 is CASSRRGQATNEKLFF. The CDR3 nucleotides are TGTGCCAGCAGCCGTAGAGGGCAGGCAACTAATGAAAAACTGTTTTTT. The rearrangement uses TRBV4-2 and TRBJ1-4; D is ambiguous. The CDR3 is 16 residues long. CDR1 is LGHNA and CDR2 is YNFKEQ in the germline V gene. The V gene lost 4 bases and the J gene lost 0 bases, with 12 bases spanning the gap.

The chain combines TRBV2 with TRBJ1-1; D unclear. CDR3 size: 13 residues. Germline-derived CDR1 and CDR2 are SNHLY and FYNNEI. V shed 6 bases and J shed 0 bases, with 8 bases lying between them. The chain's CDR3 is CASRSQVNTEAFF. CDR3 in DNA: TGTGCCAGCAGATCTCAGGTGAACACTGAAGCTTTCTTT.

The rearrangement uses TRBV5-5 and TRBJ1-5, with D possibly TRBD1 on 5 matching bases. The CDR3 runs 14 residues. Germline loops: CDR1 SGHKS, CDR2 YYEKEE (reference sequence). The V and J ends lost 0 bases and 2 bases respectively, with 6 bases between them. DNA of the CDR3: TGTGCCAGCAGCTTGGAAGGGGGCAATCAGCCCCAGCATTTT. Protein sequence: CASSLEGGNQPQHF.

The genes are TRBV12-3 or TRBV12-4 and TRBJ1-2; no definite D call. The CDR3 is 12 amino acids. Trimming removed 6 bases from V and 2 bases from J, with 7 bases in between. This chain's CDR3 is CASSPSNYGYTF. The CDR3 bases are TGTGCCAGCAGCCCATCCAACTATGGCTACACCTTC.

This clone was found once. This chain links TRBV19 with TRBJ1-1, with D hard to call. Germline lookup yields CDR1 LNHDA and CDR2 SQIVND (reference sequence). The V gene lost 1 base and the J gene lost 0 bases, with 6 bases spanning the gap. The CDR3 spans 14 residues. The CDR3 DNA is TGTGCCAGTAGTATAGCAGGATTGAACACTGAAGCTTTCTTT. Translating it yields CASSIAGLNTEAFF.

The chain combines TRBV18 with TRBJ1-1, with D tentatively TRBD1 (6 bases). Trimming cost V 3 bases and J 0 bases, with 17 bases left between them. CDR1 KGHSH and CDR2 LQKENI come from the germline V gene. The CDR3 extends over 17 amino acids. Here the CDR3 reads CASSPLSGGQLNTEAFF. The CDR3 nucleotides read TGTGCCAGCTCACCGTTATCGGGGGGGCAATTGAACACTGAAGCTTTCTTT.

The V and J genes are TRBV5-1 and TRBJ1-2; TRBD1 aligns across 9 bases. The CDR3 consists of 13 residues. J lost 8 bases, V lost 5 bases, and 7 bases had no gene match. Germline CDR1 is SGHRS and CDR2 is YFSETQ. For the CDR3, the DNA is TGCGCCAGCAGGCCTGGGACAGGGAGAGGCTACACCTTC. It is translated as CASRPGTGRGYTF.

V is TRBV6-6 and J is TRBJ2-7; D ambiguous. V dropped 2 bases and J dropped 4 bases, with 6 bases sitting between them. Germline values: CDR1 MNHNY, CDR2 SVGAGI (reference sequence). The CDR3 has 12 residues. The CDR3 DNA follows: TGTGCCAGCAGTTACGTCGAGTACGAGCAGTACTTC. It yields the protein CASSYVEYEQYF.

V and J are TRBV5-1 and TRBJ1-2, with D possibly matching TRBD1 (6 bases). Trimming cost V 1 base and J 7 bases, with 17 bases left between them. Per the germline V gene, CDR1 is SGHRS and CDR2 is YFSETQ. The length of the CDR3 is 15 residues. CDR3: CASSLQGSELIGYTF. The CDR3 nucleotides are TGCGCCAGCAGCTTGCAGGGGTCGGAGCTCATTGGCTACACCTTC.

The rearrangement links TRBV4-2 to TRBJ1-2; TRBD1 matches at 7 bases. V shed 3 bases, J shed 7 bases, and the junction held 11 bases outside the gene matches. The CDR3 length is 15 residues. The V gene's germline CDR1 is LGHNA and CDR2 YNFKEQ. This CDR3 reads CASSHPEGQGGGYTF. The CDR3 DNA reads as TGTGCCAGCAGCCATCCCGAGGGGCAGGGGGGTGGCTACACCTTC.

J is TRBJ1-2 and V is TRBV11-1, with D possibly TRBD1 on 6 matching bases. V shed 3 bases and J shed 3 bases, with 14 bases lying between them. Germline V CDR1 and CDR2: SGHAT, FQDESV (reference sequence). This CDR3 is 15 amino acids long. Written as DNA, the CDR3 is TGTGCCAGCAGCTTGTCAGGGGCACTTTACTATGGCTACACCTTC. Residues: CASSLSGALYYGYTF. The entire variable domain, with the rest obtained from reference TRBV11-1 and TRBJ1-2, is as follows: EAEVAQSPRYKITEKSQAVAFWCDPISGHATLYWYRQILGQGPELLVQFQDESVVDDSQLPKDRFSAERLKGVDSTLKIQPAELGDSAMYLCASSLSGALYYGYTFGSGTRLTVV.

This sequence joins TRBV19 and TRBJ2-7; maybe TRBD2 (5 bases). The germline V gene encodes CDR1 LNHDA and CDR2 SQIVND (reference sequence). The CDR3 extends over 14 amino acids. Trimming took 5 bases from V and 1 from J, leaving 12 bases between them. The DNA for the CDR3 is TGTGCCAGTAGTCCGGGGTTGGAGTCCTACGAGCAGTACTTC. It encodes CASSPGLESYEQYF.

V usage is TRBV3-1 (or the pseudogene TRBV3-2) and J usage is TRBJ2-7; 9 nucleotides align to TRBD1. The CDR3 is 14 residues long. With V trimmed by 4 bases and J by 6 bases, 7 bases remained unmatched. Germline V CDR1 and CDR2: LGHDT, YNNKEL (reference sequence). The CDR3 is CASSRFGTGTEQYF. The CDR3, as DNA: TGTGCCAGCAGCCGATTCGGGACAGGGACCGAGCAGTACTTC.

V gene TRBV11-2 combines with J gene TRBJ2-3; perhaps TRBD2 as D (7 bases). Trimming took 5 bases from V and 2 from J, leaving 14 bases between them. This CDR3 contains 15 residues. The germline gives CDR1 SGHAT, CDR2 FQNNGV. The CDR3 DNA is TGTGCCAGCAGCCTGGGGGGGCCAACCACAGATACGCAGTATTTT. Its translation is CASSLGGPTTDTQYF.

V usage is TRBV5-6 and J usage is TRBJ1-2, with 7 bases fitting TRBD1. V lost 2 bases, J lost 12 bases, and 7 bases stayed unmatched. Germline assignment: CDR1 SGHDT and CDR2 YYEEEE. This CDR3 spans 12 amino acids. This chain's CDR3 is CASSFTGDLNTF. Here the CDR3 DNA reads TGTGCCAGCAGCTTTACAGGGGATTTGAACACCTTC.

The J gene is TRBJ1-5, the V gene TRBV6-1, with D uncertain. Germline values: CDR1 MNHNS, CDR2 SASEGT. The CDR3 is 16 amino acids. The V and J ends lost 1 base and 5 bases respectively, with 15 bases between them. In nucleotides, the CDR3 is TGTGCCAGCAGTGAAGTAAAAAGTTGGCTAGATCAGCCCCAGCATTTT. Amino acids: CASSEVKSWLDQPQHF.

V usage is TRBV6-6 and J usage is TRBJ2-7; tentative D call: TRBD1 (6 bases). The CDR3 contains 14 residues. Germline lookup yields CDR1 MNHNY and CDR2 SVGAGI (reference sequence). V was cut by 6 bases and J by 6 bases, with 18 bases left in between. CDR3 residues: CASSPGGPTGEQYF. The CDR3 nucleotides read TGTGCCAGCAGCCCTGGGGGCCCCACAGGCGAGCAGTACTTC.

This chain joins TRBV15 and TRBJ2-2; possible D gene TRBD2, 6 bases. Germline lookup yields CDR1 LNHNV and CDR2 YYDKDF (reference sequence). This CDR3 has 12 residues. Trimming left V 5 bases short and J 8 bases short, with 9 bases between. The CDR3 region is CATSRLVGELFF. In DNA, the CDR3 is TGTGCCACCAGCCGACTAGTAGGGGAGCTGTTTTTT.

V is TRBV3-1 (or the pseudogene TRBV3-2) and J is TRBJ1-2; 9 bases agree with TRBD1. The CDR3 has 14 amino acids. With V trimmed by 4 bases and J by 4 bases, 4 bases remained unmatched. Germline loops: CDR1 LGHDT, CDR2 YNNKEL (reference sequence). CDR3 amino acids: CASSPGQGVYGYTF. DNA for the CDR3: TGTGCCAGCAGCCCGGGACAGGGAGTCTATGGCTACACCTTC.